This T cell receptor beta chain was sequenced during a study of follicular helper T cells after annual influenza vaccination. The germline V and J ends were trimmed by 5 bases and 3 bases, with 5 bases remaining between them. Germline V gene sequence: CDR1 MNHNY, CDR2 SVGAGI (reference sequence). This CDR3 has 11 amino acids. Specified time point: 2015-2016 season, 7 days after influenza vaccination. Sequencing of TCRB used Survey level resolution. The protocol was immunoSEQ multiplex PCR, while the TCRdb copy is restricted to in-frame clones and leaves out a portion. The sample yields several thousand clones, over 80% seen once.

The source was CXCR5+ CD38- circulating T follicular helper cells from blood, collected 7 days after influenza vaccination. The subset denotes: circulating Tfh, non-naive CD4+CXCR5+PD-1+ (ICOS+CD38+ or ICOS-CD38-). V is TRBV6-6 and J is TRBJ2-7; no clear D. The receptor comes from an adult who received the influenza vaccine. The CDR3 here is CASSPYYEQYF. Written as DNA, the CDR3 is TGTGCCAGCAGTCCCTACTACGAGCAGTACTTC.